The clone carrying this T cell receptor (beta chain) came up a few times. Its specificity is unknown. TCRdb reprocessed the reads with MiXCR, giving one entry per CDR3 protein. Of fewer than 200,000 distinct CDR3 sequences listed, approximately 15% are singletons. This specimen comes from a study of T cell repertoires in cytomegalovirus infection. Study information: It can be stated that public TCR beta signatures indicated CMV infection as well as a matching HLA type. Study-level points and caveats: The cumulative frequency of public TCR beta families identified carriers of CMV plus the relevant HLA. In two of eight donors, the top clonotype was HLA-C-restricted CMV-specific.

Trimming removed 1 base at V and 8 bases at J, with 14 bases between. The CDR3 extends over 14 amino acids. Germline values: CDR1 LGHNT, CDR2 FRNRAP. This sequence originates from a human donor in good health (CMV status not recorded). Some clones in this sample may be carry-over from other donors' samples. Sequences were obtained from PBMCs. The V and J genes are TRBV12-5 and TRBJ1-1; D unresolved. The CDR3 is CASGLGVVGREAFF. The DNA for the CDR3 is TGTGCTAGTGGTTTGGGTGTGGTCGGCAGGGAAGCTTTCTTT.